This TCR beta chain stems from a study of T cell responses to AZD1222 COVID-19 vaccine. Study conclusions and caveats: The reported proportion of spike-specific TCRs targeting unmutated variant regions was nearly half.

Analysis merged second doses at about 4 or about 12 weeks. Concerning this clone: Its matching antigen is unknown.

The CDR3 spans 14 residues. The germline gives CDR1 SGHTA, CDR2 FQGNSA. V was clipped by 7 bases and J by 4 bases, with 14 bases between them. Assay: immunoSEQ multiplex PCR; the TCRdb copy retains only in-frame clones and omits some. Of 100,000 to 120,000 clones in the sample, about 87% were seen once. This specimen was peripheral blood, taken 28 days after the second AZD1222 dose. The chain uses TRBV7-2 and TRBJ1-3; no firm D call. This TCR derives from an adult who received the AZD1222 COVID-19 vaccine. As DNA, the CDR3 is TGTGCCAGCAACCCAGTGGGCCCCGGAAACACCATATATTTT. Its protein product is CASNPVGPGNTIYF. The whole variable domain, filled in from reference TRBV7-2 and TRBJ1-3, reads GAGVSQSPSNKVTEKGKDVELRCDPISGHTALYWYRQSLGQGLEFLIYFQGNSAPDKSGLPSDRFSAERTGGSVSTLTIQRTQQEDSAVYLCASNPVGPGNTIYFGEGSWLTVV.